These 32 T cell receptor beta chains were all obtained from the same sample, sequenced in a study of a mutant IDH1 vaccine in newly diagnosed glioma. These receptors have no identified antigens. As to time point: week 11, during vaccination. Doses of 300 ug of mutant IDH1 20-mer peptide were given with topical imiquimod. Assay: immunoSEQ multiplex PCR; the TCRdb copy retains only in-frame clones and omits some. The sample holds roughly 130,000 clones, 80% seen once. The sample was PBMCs, taken from a glioma patient whose treatment included an IDH1 peptide vaccine. Receptor source: a man in his forties with glioma.

This chain uses TRBV6-5 with TRBJ2-2, with TRBD1 matching over 9 bases. CDR1 is MNHEY, CDR2 SVGAGI, per germline. CDR3 length equals 15 residues. Trimming took 6 bases from V and 0 from J; bases not matched to a gene: 2. The CDR3 bases are TGTGCCAGCAGGTGGACAGGGGCGAACACCGGGGAGCTGTTTTTT. Residues: CASRWTGANTGELFF.

The chain combines TRBV27 with TRBJ2-7; 8 bases align to TRBD2. The CDR3 runs to 14 residues. V lost 5 bases to trimming and J lost 6 bases; unmatched junction nucleotides: 9. CDR1 is MNHEY and CDR2 is SMNVEV in the germline V gene (reference sequence). The CDR3 protein is CASSGAGGLGEQYF. The CDR3 DNA follows: TGTGCCAGCAGTGGGGCGGGAGGACTGGGCGAGCAGTACTTC.

The chain links TRBV13 to TRBJ2-5; TRBD1 aligns across 8 bases. This CDR3 is built from 15 residues. Germline values: CDR1 PRHDT, CDR2 FYEKMQ (reference sequence). Unmatched junction bases numbered 4, after V lost 0 bases and J lost 4 bases. The CDR3 region has the DNA TGTGCCAGCAGCTTAGGGGGACAGGAATTAGAGACCCAGTACTTC. Protein sequence: CASSLGGQELETQYF.

J is TRBJ2-2 and V is TRBV5-5; D could derive from TRBD1 or TRBD2 (5 bases each). V shed 7 bases and J shed 5 bases, with 18 bases lying between them. Germline V gene sequence: CDR1 SGHKS, CDR2 YYEKEE (reference sequence). The CDR3 consists of 15 residues. The DNA for the CDR3 is TGTGCCAGCGTTGGGACCGGGGTGGGTACCGGGGAGCTGTTTTTT. It is translated as CASVGTGVGTGELFF.

The chain carries TRBV30 and TRBJ1-2, with TRBD1 as a possible D gene (5 bases). Germline CDR1 and CDR2: GTSNPN and SVGIG (reference sequence). The V gene lost 5 bases and the J gene lost 7 bases, with 11 bases spanning the gap. This CDR3 comprises 11 residues. The CDR3 DNA is TGTGCCTGGGGGACGGGGGGTGGCTACACCTTC. It is translated as CAWGTGGGYTF.

The V call is TRBV4-3, the J call TRBJ2-6; D is undetermined. Germline CDR1 and CDR2: LGHNA and YSLEER. Trimming pared 0 bases from V and 0 bases from J, leaving 9 bases between. CDR3 length: 17 residues. CDR3 in DNA: TGCGCCAGCAGCCAAGATACCGGGCCCTCTGGGGCCAACGTCCTGACTTTC. The encoded protein is CASSQDTGPSGANVLTF.

The chain joins TRBV29-1 to TRBJ2-3, with TRBD2 identical over 7 bases. Per the germline V gene, CDR1 is SQVTM and CDR2 is ANQGSEA. The V segment lost 0 bases and the J segment 4 bases; nucleotides outside the gene matches: 7. The CDR3 is 15 amino acids. The CDR3 spells CSVEDRAGAPDTQYF. The CDR3 DNA reads as TGCAGCGTTGAAGATAGGGCGGGAGCCCCAGATACGCAGTATTTT.

The chain has TRBV4-3 and TRBJ1-2, with D hard to call. The ends were cut back, 0 bases at V and 2 bases at J, with 7 bases in the middle. Looked up from germline, CDR1 is LGHNA and CDR2 is YSLEER. The CDR3 covers 14 residues. The CDR3 nucleotides are TGCGCCAGCAGCCAAGAGAACGGGAACTATGGCTACACCTTC. Its translation is CASSQENGNYGYTF.

The chain has TRBV7-9 and TRBJ2-1; D unclear. The V end lost 4 bases, the J end lost 5 bases, and 6 bases lay between the germline ends. Looked up from germline, CDR1 is SEHNR and CDR2 is FQNEAQ (reference sequence). The CDR3 has 12 amino acids. The CDR3 nucleotides are TGTGCCAGCAGCTCAGCTGACAATGAGCAGTTCTTC. This gives the protein CASSSADNEQFF.

This clone ranks as medium-sized. The genes are TRBV2 and TRBJ2-7; 9 bases match TRBD2. Per germline, CDR1 SNHLY and CDR2 FYNNEI. The CDR3 sequence is 13 residues long. V was clipped by 6 bases and J by 10 bases; unmatched bases: 10. The CDR3 here is CASRVGLAGSQYF. The CDR3 DNA reads as TGTGCCAGCAGGGTGGGGCTAGCGGGATCCCAGTACTTC.

V and J are TRBV30 and TRBJ2-1, with TRBD1 identical over 8 bases. V lost 4 bases and J lost 12; bases outside the gene matches: 5. The V gene's germline CDR1 is GTSNPN and CDR2 SVGIG (reference sequence). This CDR3 is 11 amino acids long. The DNA for the CDR3 is TGTGCCTGGACAGGGGGCCTACGGCAGTTCTTC. Protein sequence: CAWTGGLRQFF.

The chain joins TRBV11-2 to TRBJ2-7; unclear D gene. V lost 4 bases and J lost 6, with 10 bases in between. The CDR3 length is 12 residues. Germline CDR1 is SGHAT and CDR2 is FQNNGV. This CDR3 is CASSSASSEQYF. DNA of the CDR3: TGTGCCAGCAGCTCCGCTTCTAGCGAGCAGTACTTC.

This chain links TRBV13 with TRBJ2-2; D is possibly TRBD1 (5 bases). Germline values: CDR1 PRHDT, CDR2 FYEKMQ (reference sequence). V dropped 0 bases and J dropped 2 bases, with 7 bases sitting between them. The CDR3 loop spans 15 amino acids. The CDR3 sequence: CASSLGGENTGELFF. The CDR3 region has the DNA TGTGCCAGCAGCTTAGGAGGGGAAAACACCGGGGAGCTGTTTTTT.

The chain uses TRBV6-1 and TRBJ1-1, with 7 positions matching TRBD1. This CDR3 has 10 residues. Germline CDR1 MNHNS, CDR2 SASEGT. V lost 9 bases and J lost 8; bases outside the gene matches: 3. CDR3 sequence (DNA): TGTGCCAGTGAAGGGGGCGAAGCTTTCTTT. Translating it yields CASEGGEAFF.

V usage is TRBV9 and J usage is TRBJ1-3; D is unclear. This CDR3 region has 13 residues. CDR1 is SGDLS, CDR2 YYNGEE, per germline. Trimming removed 3 bases from V and 2 bases from J, with 6 bases in between. The chain's CDR3 is CASSAITGNTIYF. As DNA, the CDR3 is TGTGCCAGCAGCGCCATTACTGGAAACACCATATATTTT.

To note about this clone: The sample holds other DNA sequences that translate to the same CDR3. The chain carries TRBV4-3 and TRBJ2-2; D remains ambiguous. Germline lookup yields CDR1 LGHNA and CDR2 YSLEER. The CDR3 extends over 14 amino acids. V lost 1 base and J 0 bases, leaving 3 bases between the germline ends. The CDR3 reads CASSQVANTGELFF. The CDR3 DNA reads TGCGCCAGCAGCCAAGTTGCGAACACCGGGGAGCTGTTTTTT.

V is TRBV30 and J is TRBJ2-1, with 8 bases lining up with TRBD1. With V trimmed by 6 bases and J by 9 bases, 1 base remained unmatched. CDR1 and CDR2 from the germline V gene are GTSNPN and SVGIG (reference sequence). CDR3 length equals 10 residues. CDR3 sequence (DNA): TGTGCCTGCAGGGGGCCTGAGCAGTTCTTC. Residues: CACRGPEQFF.

The V call is TRBV9, the J call TRBJ1-4; no clear D. The germline V and J ends were trimmed by 3 bases and 0 bases, with 12 bases remaining between them. The CDR3 has 16 residues. Looked up from germline, CDR1 is SGDLS and CDR2 is YYNGEE. CDR3 nucleotides: TGTGCCAGCAGCGCAGGCCGTTTGGCAACTAATGAAAAACTGTTTTTT. Translated, it gives CASSAGRLATNEKLFF.

The rearrangement joins TRBV7-8 to TRBJ1-6, with D hard to call. Trimming shortened V by 1 base and J by 5 bases, and 3 bases separated the two germline ends. Germline-derived CDR1 and CDR2 are SGHVS and FQNEAQ. This CDR3 has 13 residues. The CDR3 region has the DNA TGTGCCAGCAGCTTAGGCAATAATTCACCCCTCCACTTT. Translation gives CASSLGNNSPLHF.

This chain joins TRBV7-8 and TRBJ2-4, with D possibly TRBD2 on 5 matching bases. The germline gives CDR1 SGHVS, CDR2 FQNEAQ. There are 13 residues in the CDR3. Trimming stripped 5 bases from V and 6 bases from J, with 11 bases between. CDR3 residues: CASSIGEGNIQYF. In DNA, the CDR3 is TGTGCCAGCAGCATCGGAGAGGGAAACATTCAGTACTTC.

This clone was observed a few times. This sequence joins TRBV5-1 and TRBJ1-1; D remains ambiguous. The ends were cut back, 0 bases at V and 1 base at J, with 16 bases in the middle. Germline CDR1 and CDR2: SGHRS and YFSETQ. This CDR3 contains 17 residues. For the CDR3, the DNA is TGCGCCAGCAGCTTGGCGACCGGGCCGGGAGGGAACACTGAAGCTTTCTTT. This gives the protein CASSLATGPGGNTEAFF.

The gene calls are TRBV30 and TRBJ1-2; D unclear. Germline loops: CDR1 GTSNPN, CDR2 SVGIG (reference sequence). V lost 5 bases to trimming and J lost 4 bases, with 14 bases between them. This CDR3 spans 13 amino acids. The CDR3 region is CAWDGPTFYGYTF. The DNA for the CDR3 is TGTGCCTGGGACGGTCCTACATTCTATGGCTACACCTTC. The full variable domain, its missing parts supplied by reference TRBV30 and TRBJ1-2, is SQTIHQWPATLVQPVGSPLSLECTVEGTSNPNLYWYRQAAGRGLQLLFYSVGIGQISSEVPQNLSASRPQDRQFILSSKKLLLSDSGFYLCAWDGPTFYGYTFGSGTRLTVV.

V and J are TRBV19 and TRBJ2-1; perhaps TRBD1 as D (5 bases). Germline values: CDR1 LNHDA, CDR2 SQIVND (reference sequence). This CDR3 comprises 13 residues. V was shortened by 6 bases and J by 7 bases, with 13 bases between the two germline ends. As DNA, the CDR3 is TGTGCCAGTAGATTGGACACCTGGAATGAGCAGTTCTTC. Residues: CASRLDTWNEQFF.

This clone was detected a few times. The chain carries TRBV15 and TRBJ1-4; D is unclear. This CDR3 is 15 amino acids long. Germline V gives CDR1 LNHNV, CDR2 YYDKDF (reference sequence). V was clipped by 1 base and J by 7 bases, with 13 bases between them. The CDR3 DNA sequence: TGTGCCACCAGCAGAGCGGGAGATGTGGGTGAAAAACTGTTTTTT. It yields the protein CATSRAGDVGEKLFF.

The chain carries TRBV6-1 and TRBJ1-2, with TRBD1 identical over 7 bases. Looked up from germline, CDR1 is MNHNS and CDR2 is SASEGT. V trimming: 4 bases; J trimming: 8 bases; junction bases outside the gene matches: 10. The CDR3 covers 14 residues. The CDR3 sequence is CASSVQTGPSGYTF. The CDR3, as DNA: TGTGCCAGCAGTGTCCAGACAGGGCCTAGCGGCTACACCTTC.

This chain connects TRBV11-2 to TRBJ1-1, with 8 bases identical to TRBD1. In germline, CDR1 is SGHAT, CDR2 FQNNGV. The CDR3 contains 16 residues. V lost 2 bases, J lost 4 bases, and 9 bases stayed unmatched. Here the CDR3 reads CASSLYQGASGTEAFF. CDR3 sequence (DNA): TGTGCCAGCAGCTTATACCAGGGGGCTAGTGGCACTGAAGCTTTCTTT.

The J gene is TRBJ1-1, the V gene TRBV5-4; no definite D call. The CDR3 loop spans 14 amino acids. Trimming cost V 0 bases and J 4 bases, with 10 bases left between them. Per germline, CDR1 SGHNT and CDR2 YYREEE (reference sequence). CDR3 nucleotides: TGTGCCAGCAGCTTGGGGGGTTCAGGCACTGAAGCTTTCTTT. This encodes CASSLGGSGTEAFF.

The gene calls are TRBV7-6 and TRBJ2-7, with D perhaps TRBD2 (7 bases). Looked up from germline, CDR1 is SGHVS and CDR2 is FNYEAQ. The CDR3 loop spans 15 amino acids. V lost 5 bases, J lost 6 bases, and 20 bases lay in between. CDR3 region: CASSQGRGANREQYF. DNA for the CDR3: TGTGCCAGCAGCCAGGGTCGGGGGGCCAATCGCGAGCAGTACTTC.

The genes are TRBV28 and TRBJ2-3; possibly TRBD1 for D (5 bases). From germline, CDR1 is MDHEN and CDR2 SYDVKM. There are 13 residues in the CDR3. V lost 2 bases, J lost 5 bases, and 8 bases lay in between. CDR3 DNA: TGTGCCAGCAGTTTAAGGGGCCAAGATACGCAGTATTTT. Its translation is CASSLRGQDTQYF.

This clone appeared once. The junction departs from germline at one end; a sequencing error may be responsible. The chain links TRBV6-5 to TRBJ1-1; 9 nucleotides line up with TRBD1. Germline CDR1 is MNHEY and CDR2 is SVGAGI. The CDR3 spans 13 residues. The CDR3 DNA reads TGCGCCAGCAGGGGACAGGGCAAGGCTGAAGCTTTCTTT. It translates to CASRGQGKAEAFF.

This clone came up a few times. V and J are TRBV19 and TRBJ1-2; D unclear. In germline, CDR1 is LNHDA, CDR2 SQIVND (reference sequence). The CDR3 covers 12 residues. With 5 bases removed from V and 8 bases from J, the gap between germline ends came to 12 bases. In DNA form, the CDR3 reads TGTGCCAGTAGTGTAAGGCTGGGAGGCTACACCTTC. This encodes CASSVRLGGYTF. The whole variable domain, remainder taken from reference TRBV19 and TRBJ1-2, is DGGITQSPKYLFRKEGQNVTLSCEQNLNHDAMYWYRQDPGQGLRLIYYSQIVNDFQKGDIAEGYSVSREKKESFPLTVTSAQKNPTAFYLCASSVRLGGYTFGSGTRLTVV.

The V and J genes are TRBV11-2 and TRBJ2-7; D is possibly TRBD1 or TRBD2 (5 bases each). Germline V CDR1 and CDR2: SGHAT, FQNNGV. The CDR3 has 18 amino acids. Trimming left V 5 bases short and J 5 bases short, with 28 bases between. CDR3 nucleotides: TGTGCCAGCAGCGAGGGGCCCTCCCCCTATACATTCGACCACGAGCAGTACTTC. Encoded protein: CASSEGPSPYTFDHEQYF.